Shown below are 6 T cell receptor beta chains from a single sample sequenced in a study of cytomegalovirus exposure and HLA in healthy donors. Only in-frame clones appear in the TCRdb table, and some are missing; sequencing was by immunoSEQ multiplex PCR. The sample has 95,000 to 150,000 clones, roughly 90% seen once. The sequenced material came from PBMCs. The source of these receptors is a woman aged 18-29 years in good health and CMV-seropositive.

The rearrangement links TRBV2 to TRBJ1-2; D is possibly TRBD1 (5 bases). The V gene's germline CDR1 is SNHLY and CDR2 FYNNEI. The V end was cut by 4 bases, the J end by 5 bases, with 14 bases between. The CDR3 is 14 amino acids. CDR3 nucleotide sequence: TGTGCCAGCAGTGTGGCCCAGGGCGGTTATGGCTACACCTTC. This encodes CASSVAQGGYGYTF.

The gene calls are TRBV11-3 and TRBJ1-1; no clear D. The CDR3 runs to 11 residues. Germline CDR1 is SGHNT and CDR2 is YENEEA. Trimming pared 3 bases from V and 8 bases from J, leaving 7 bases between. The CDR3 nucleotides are TGTGCCAGCAGCTTGAACAGCGAAGCTTTCTTT. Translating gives CASSLNSEAFF. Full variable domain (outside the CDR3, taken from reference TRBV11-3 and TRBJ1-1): EAGVVQSPRYKIIEKKQPVAFWCNPISGHNTLYWYLQNLGQGPELLIRYENEEAVDDSQLPKDRFSAERLKGVDSTLKIQPAELGDSAVYLCASSLNSEAFFGQGTRLTVV.

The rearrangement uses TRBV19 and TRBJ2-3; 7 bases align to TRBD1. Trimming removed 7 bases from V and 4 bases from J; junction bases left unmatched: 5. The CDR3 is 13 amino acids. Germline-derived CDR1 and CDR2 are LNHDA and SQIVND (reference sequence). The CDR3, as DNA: TGTGCCAGTAACCAGGGGGAATCAGATACGCAGTATTTT. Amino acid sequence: CASNQGESDTQYF.

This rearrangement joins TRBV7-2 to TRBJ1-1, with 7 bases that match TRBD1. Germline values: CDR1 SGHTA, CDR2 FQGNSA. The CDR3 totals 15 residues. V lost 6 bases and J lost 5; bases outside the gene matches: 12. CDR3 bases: TGTGCCAGCAGTAAGGGCAGCCGACAGGGAACTGAAGCTTTCTTT. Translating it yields CASSKGSRQGTEAFF.

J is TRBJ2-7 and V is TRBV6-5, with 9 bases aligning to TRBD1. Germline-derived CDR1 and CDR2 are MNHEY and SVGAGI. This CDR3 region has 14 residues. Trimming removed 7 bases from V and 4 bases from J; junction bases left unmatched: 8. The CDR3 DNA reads TGTGCCAGCACGTCCGGGGGACAGGGTTACGAGCAGTACTTC. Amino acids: CASTSGGQGYEQYF.

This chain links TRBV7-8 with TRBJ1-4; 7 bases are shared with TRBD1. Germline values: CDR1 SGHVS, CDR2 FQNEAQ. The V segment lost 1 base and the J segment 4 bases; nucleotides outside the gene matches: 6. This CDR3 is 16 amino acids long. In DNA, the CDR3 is TGTGCCAGCAGCTTAGGAAGGGGGCGCGGTAATGAAAAACTGTTTTTT. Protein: CASSLGRGRGNEKLFF. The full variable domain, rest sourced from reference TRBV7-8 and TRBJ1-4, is GAGVSQSPRYKVAKRGQDVALRCDPISGHVSLFWYQQALGQGPEFLTYFQNEAQLDKSGLPSDRFFAERPEGSVSTLKIQRTQQEDSAVYLCASSLGRGRGNEKLFFGSGTQLSVL.